This TCR beta chain was documented in a study of sequential checkpoint blockade in melanoma. Study as a whole: TCRβ was sequenced from DNA of under 100 pretreatment tumors. Matched biopsies came pretreatment and at week 13 for some 21 patients. Broader study findings: In arm A, pretreatment tumor clonality was associated with response.

Treatment indicated: randomized to nivolumab then ipilimumab (arm A) or the reverse (arm B). This clone was counted only a few times. Its antigen is still unknown. TCRdb keeps only in-frame clones here, not all; method: immunoSEQ multiplex PCR. The sample yields about 7,400 clones, about a quarter seen once. This clonotype was obtained from a human donor with melanoma. The sequences come from tumor tissue (inferred from file names), collected from a patient given nivolumab and ipilimumab in sequence.

The CDR3 protein is CAITTGTGTGELFF. CDR3 coding DNA: TGTGCCATCACCACGGGGACAGGGACCGGGGAGCTGTTTTTT. V gene TRBV6-8 combines with J gene TRBJ2-2; TRBD1 matches at 9 bases. Germline loops: CDR1 MNHGY, CDR2 SAAAGT. The CDR3 consists of 14 residues. V lost 10 bases to trimming and J lost 5 bases; unmatched junction nucleotides: 8.